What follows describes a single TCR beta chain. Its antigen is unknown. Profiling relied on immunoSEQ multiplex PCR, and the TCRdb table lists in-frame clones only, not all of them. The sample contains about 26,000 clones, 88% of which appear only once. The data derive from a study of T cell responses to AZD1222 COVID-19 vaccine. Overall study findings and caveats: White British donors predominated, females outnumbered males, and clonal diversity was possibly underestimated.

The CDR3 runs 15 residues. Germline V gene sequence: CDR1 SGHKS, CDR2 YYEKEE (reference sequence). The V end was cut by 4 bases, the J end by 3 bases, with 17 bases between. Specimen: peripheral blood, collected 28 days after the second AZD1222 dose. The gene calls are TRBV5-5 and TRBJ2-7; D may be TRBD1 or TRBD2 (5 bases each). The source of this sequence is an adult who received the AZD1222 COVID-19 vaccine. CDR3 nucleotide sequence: TGTGCCAGCAGCCTCTTGGGGACGGGGAGCTACGAGCAGTACTTC. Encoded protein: CASSLLGTGSYEQYF.